This T cell receptor beta chain was captured in a study of blood T cell repertoires in COVID-19. CDR3 length: 15 residues. Germline values: CDR1 SGHTA, CDR2 FQGNSA. Trimming pared 5 bases from V and 7 bases from J, leaving 15 bases between. The protocol was immunoSEQ multiplex PCR, while the TCRdb copy is restricted to in-frame clones and leaves out a portion. Here the sample spans some 530,000 clones, approximately 86% being singletons. The source of this sequence is an older woman who had recovered from COVID-19. The sequencing input was PBMCs or T cells enriched from blood (not recorded which). J is TRBJ1-6 and V is TRBV7-2; D is undetermined. The CDR3 reads CASSPILSGNSPLHF. CDR3 nucleotides: TGTGCCAGCAGCCCCATCCTATCAGGCAATTCACCCCTCCACTTT.